A selection of T cell receptor beta chains follows, all from one sample in a study of cytomegalovirus exposure and HLA in healthy donors. Assay: immunoSEQ multiplex PCR; the TCRdb copy retains only in-frame clones and omits some. The sample lists about 130,000 clones; 80% to 90% were seen once. Input material: PBMCs. The receptors stem from a male donor in good health and CMV-seropositive. The CDR3 runs from the conserved cysteine through the conserved F or W. A D gene is named only where the DNA matches it firmly. Clone size is stated in some rows and not others, as once, few, many or a class when expanded.

v_call	clone_size	d_call	j_call	cdr3_length	cdr3_nt	cdr3_aa
TRBV4-2	.	.	TRBJ1-1	16	TGTGCCAGCACCGCAGGGGTCTTCCTTGGGGACACTGAAGCTTTCTTT	CASTAGVFLGDTEAFF
TRBV4-3	.	TRBD1	TRBJ1-1	15	TGCGCCAGCAGCCAGGGGACAGACCCGAACACTGAAGCTTTCTTT	CASSQGTDPNTEAFF
TRBV28	.	TRBD1	TRBJ2-7	15	TGTGCCAGCAGACCTCCGGACAGGGGGCTTTTCGAGCAGTACTTC	CASRPPDRGLFEQYF
TRBV19	.	.	TRBJ2-5	16	TGTGCCAGTAGTATAGATCCGGGAACCGCCCAAGAGACCCAGTACTTC	CASSIDPGTAQETQYF
TRBV15	.	.	TRBJ2-1	17	TGTGCCACCAGCAGAGATCGTCGTAGCGGAACCTACAATGAGCAGTTCTTC	CATSRDRRSGTYNEQFF
TRBV5-1	.	TRBD1	TRBJ2-7	13	TGCGCCAGCGGACAGGGGAGCTCCTACGAGCAGTACTTC	CASGQGSSYEQYF
TRBV7-2	.	TRBD1	TRBJ2-1	16	TGTGCCAGCAGCTTAGGACAGGGGGCGTCCTACAATGAGCAGTTCTTC	CASSLGQGASYNEQFF
TRBV7-2	.	.	TRBJ1-1	16	TGTGCCAGCAGCTCCTACCGCCGACAGGTGAACACTGAAGCTTTCTTT	CASSSYRRQVNTEAFF
TRBV25-1	.	.	TRBJ1-2	16	TGTGCCAGACAAAGAGGGGGACACCAAGCTAACTATGGCTACACCTTC	CARQRGGHQANYGYTF
TRBV6-1	.	.	TRBJ2-1	13	TGTGCCAGCAAGGAGGGACAGTACAATGAGCAGTTCTTC	CASKEGQYNEQFF
TRBV7-3	once	TRBD2	TRBJ2-1	14	TGTGCCAGCAGCCGAAGCGGGAAGGGGAATGAGCAGTTCTTC	CASSRSGKGNEQFF
TRBV11-2	.	.	TRBJ2-7	14	TGTGCCAGCAGCACCATACAGGTCACCTACGAGCAGTACTTC	CASSTIQVTYEQYF
TRBV7-3	.	TRBD2	TRBJ2-2	18	TGTGCCAGCAGCTTAATGGCTACTAGCGGGGGGGGCACCGGGGAGCTGTTTTTT	CASSLMATSGGGTGELFF
TRBV6-4	.	.	TRBJ2-6	15	TGTGCCAGCAGTGACGGCAACTCTGGGGCCAACGTCCTGACTTTC	CASSDGNSGANVLTF
TRBV5-1	once	TRBD1	TRBJ1-4	15	TGCGCCAGCAGCGACCGACAGGGAACTAATGAAAAACTGTTTTTT	CASSDRQGTNEKLFF
TRBV18	once	.	TRBJ1-1	15	TGTGCCAGCTCACCCCAGGGGACAACGAACACTGAAGCTTTCTTT	CASSPQGTTNTEAFF
TRBV5-4	.	.	TRBJ1-1	13	TGTGCCAGCAGCTTGAGGGGTTCCTCTGAAGCTTTCTTT	CASSLRGSSEAFF
TRBV7-8	.	.	TRBJ1-5	15	TGTGCCAGCAGCTTAATGTTCGGGGGTTCTCAGCCCCAGCATTTT	CASSLMFGGSQPQHF
TRBV5-1	.	TRBD1	TRBJ2-7	14	TGCGCCAGCAGCTTTAGACAGGGTTACTACGAGCAGTACTTC	CASSFRQGYYEQYF
TRBV29-1	few	TRBD1	TRBJ1-2	13	TGCAGCGGGGGGGATGGACAGGGGACTGGCTACACCTTC	CSGGDGQGTGYTF
TRBV5-4	.	TRBD2	TRBJ2-1	15	TGTGCCAGCAGCCCCCCGCTAGCGGGAGCCCAGGAGCAGTTCTTC	CASSPPLAGAQEQFF
TRBV5-1	.	.	TRBJ2-5	14	TGCGCCAGCAGCTTGGGGGCTTTAGACGAGACCCAGTACTTC	CASSLGALDETQYF
TRBV11-2	.	TRBD1	TRBJ2-7	15	TGTGCCAGCAGCTCGATACCCGGGACAGCCTACGAGCAGTACTTC	CASSSIPGTAYEQYF
TRBV30	.	TRBD1	TRBJ2-7	13	TGTGCCTGGATGGAACAGGGGGGCTACGAGCAGTACTTC	CAWMEQGGYEQYF
TRBV4-1	.	TRBD2	TRBJ2-2	14	TGCGCCAGCAATCTAGCGGGCTCCACCGGGGAGCTGTTTTTT	CASNLAGSTGELFF
TRBV7-9	.	TRBD2	TRBJ2-3	15	TGTGCCAGCAGCTCCTTCCAGGGAGGGCCAGATACGCAGTATTTT	CASSSFQGGPDTQYF
TRBV5-1	.	.	TRBJ2-3	17	TGCGCCAGCAGCTTTAGTCCGGGCGGGCGGGAAACAGATACGCAGTATTTT	CASSFSPGGRETDTQYF